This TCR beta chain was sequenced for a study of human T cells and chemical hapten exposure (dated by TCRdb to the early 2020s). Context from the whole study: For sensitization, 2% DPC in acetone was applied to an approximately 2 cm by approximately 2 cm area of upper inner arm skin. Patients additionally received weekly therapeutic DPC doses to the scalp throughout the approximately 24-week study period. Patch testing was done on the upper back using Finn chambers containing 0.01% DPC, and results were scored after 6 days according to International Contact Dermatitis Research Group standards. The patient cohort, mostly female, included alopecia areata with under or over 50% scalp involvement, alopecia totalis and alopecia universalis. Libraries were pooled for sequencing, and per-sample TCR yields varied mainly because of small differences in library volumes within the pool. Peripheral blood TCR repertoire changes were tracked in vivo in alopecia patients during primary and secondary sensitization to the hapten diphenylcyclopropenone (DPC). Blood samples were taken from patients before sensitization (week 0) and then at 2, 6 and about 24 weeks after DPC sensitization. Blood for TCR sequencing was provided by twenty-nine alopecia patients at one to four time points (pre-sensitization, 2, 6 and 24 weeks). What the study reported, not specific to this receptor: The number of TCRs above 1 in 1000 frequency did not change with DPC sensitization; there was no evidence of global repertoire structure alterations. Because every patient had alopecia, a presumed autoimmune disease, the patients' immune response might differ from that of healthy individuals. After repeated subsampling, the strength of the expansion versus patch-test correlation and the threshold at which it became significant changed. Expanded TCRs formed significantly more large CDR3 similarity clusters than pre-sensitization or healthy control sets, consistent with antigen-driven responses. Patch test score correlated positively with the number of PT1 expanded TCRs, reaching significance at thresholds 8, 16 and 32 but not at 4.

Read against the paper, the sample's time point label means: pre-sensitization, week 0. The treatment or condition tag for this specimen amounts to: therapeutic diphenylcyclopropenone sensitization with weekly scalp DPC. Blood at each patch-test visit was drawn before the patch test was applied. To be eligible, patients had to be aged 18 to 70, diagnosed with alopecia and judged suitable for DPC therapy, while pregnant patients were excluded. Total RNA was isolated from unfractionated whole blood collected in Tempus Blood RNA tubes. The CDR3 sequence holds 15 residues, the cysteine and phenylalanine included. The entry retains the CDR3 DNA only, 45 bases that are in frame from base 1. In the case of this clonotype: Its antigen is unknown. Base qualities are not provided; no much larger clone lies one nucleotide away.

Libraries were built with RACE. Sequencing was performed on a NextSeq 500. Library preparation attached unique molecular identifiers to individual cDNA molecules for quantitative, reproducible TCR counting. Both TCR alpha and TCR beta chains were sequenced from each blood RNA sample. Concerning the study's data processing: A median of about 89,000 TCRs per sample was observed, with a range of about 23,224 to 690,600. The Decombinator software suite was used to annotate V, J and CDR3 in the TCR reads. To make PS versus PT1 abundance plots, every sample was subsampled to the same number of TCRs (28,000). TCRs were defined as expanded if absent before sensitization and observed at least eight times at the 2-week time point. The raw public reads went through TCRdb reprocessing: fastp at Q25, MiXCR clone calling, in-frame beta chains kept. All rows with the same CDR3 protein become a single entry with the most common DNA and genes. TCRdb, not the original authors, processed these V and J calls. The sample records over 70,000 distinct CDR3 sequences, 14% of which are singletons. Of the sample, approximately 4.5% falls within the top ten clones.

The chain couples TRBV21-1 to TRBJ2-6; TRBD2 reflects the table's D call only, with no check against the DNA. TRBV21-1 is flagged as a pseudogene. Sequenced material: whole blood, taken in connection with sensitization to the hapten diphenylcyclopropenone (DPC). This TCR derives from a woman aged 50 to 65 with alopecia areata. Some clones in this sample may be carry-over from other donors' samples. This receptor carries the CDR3 CASSISAAGANVLTF. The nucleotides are TGTGCCAGCAGCATCTCAGCGGCTGGGGCCAACGTCCTGACTTTC.